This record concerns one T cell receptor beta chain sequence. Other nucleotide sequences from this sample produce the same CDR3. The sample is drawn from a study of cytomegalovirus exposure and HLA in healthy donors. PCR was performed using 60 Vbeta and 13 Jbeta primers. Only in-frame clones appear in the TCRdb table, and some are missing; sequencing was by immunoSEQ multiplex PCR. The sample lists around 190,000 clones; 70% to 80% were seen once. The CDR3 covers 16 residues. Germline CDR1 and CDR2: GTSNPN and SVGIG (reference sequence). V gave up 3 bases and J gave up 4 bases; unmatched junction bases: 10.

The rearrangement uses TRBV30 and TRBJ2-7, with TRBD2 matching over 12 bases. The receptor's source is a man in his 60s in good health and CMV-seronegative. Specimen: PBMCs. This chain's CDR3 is CAWRNGLAGNLYEQYF. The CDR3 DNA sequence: TGTGCCTGGAGAAATGGACTAGCGGGAAACCTATACGAGCAGTACTTC.